One and the same sample provided the 26 T cell receptor beta chains below, sequenced in a study of blood T cells in healthy people across ages. The use of a sample-barcoded 5' primer and a J-beta primer mix characterized a second PCR of about 7 to 12 cycles. One entry per CDR3 protein, called by TCRdb with MiXCR from the 5' RACE reads. The data hold hundreds of thousands of distinct CDR3 sequences, with approximately 60% observed a single time. Sequences were obtained from blood. The receptors shown here come from a man in his forties in good health.

The V call is TRBV7-3, the J call TRBJ1-1; D is possibly TRBD1 (5 bases). V was shortened by 5 bases and J by 1 base, with 11 bases between the two germline ends. CDR1 SGHTA and CDR2 FQGTGA come from the germline V gene. This CDR3 contains 14 residues. This CDR3 is CASSKGAENTEAFF. CDR3 bases: TGTGCCAGCAGCAAAGGGGCAGAGAACACTGAAGCTTTCTTT.

The chain recombines TRBV29-1 with TRBJ2-5; TRBD1 agrees at 7 bases. The CDR3 covers 12 residues. Looked up from germline, CDR1 is SQVTM and CDR2 is ANQGSEA. The V and J ends lost 3 bases and 5 bases, in that order; junction bases with no gene match: 3. The CDR3 bases are TGCAGCGTTGATCCGGACAGGGAGACCCAGTACTTC. Translating gives CSVDPDRETQYF. Together with reference TRBV29-1 and TRBJ2-5, the CDR3 gives the full variable domain: SAVISQKPSRDICQRGTSLTIQCQVDSQVTMMFWYRQQPGQSLTLIATANQGSEATYESGFVIDKFPISRPNLTFSTLTVSNMSPEDSSIYLCSVDPDRETQYFGPGTRLLVL.

The CDR3 reads CAIKEPGGETQYF. DNA for the CDR3: TGTGCCATCAAAGAGCCCGGAGGGGAGACCCAGTACTTC. This chain joins TRBV10-3 and TRBJ2-4; TRBD2 might be the D (6 bases). Near its end, the DNA agrees better with TRBJ2-5, so the J call may be wrong. This CDR3 has 13 residues. Germline V gives CDR1 ENHRY, CDR2 SYGVKD.

The chain links TRBV20-1 to TRBJ2-7, with TRBD2 identical over 11 bases. This CDR3 contains 15 residues. CDR1 is DFQATT, CDR2 SNEGSKA, per germline (reference sequence). Unmatched junction bases numbered 12, after V lost 3 bases and J lost 8 bases. The DNA of the CDR3 is TGCAGTGCTAGTCCGGGACTAGCGGATGCTTTCCAGCAGTACTTC. It specifies CSASPGLADAFQQYF.

This clonotype was seen more than once but under ten times. The rearrangement joins TRBV5-1 to TRBJ2-1, with 9 bases identical to TRBD1. CDR1 SGHRS and CDR2 YFSETQ come from the germline V gene. Trimming took 5 bases from V and 3 from J; bases not matched to a gene: 6. This CDR3 is built from 15 residues. The CDR3 sequence: CASRLTGGGYNEQFF. The CDR3 nucleotides read TGCGCCAGCAGGCTTACAGGGGGCGGCTACAATGAGCAGTTCTTC. Based on the CDR3 plus reference TRBV5-1 and TRBJ2-1, the full variable domain is KAGVTQTPRYLIKTRGQQVTLSCSPISGHRSVSWYQQTPGQGLQFLFEYFSETQRNKGNFPGRFSGRQFSNSRSEMNVSTLELGDSALYLCASRLTGGGYNEQFFGPGTRLTVL.

The chain combines TRBV20-1 with TRBJ2-7; D unclear. This CDR3 region has 14 residues. Germline V lookup: CDR1 DFQATT, CDR2 SNEGSKA (reference sequence). Trimming removed 1 base at V and 2 bases at J, with 12 bases between. The CDR3 reads CSARGPENAYEQYF. The CDR3 DNA is TGCAGTGCTAGAGGACCAGAAAATGCCTACGAGCAGTACTTC.

The CDR3 loop is CASSIVLGVGNQPQHF. The CDR3 DNA is TGTGCCAGTAGTATAGTATTGGGGGTCGGCAATCAGCCCCAGCATTTT. This chain links TRBV19 with TRBJ1-5; the D gene is possibly TRBD1 (5 bases). The CDR3 loop spans 16 amino acids. Looked up from germline, CDR1 is LNHDA and CDR2 is SQIVND (reference sequence). Trimming left V 1 base short and J 2 bases short, with 12 bases between. The whole variable domain, remainder taken from reference TRBV19 and TRBJ1-5, is DGGITQSPKYLFRKEGQNVTLSCEQNLNHDAMYWYRQDPGQGLRLIYYSQIVNDFQKGDIAEGYSVSREKKESFPLTVTSAQKNPTAFYLCASSIVLGVGNQPQHFGDGTRLSIL.

In its sample, this clonotype was seen a few times. The CDR3 is CASSPDGNSNNEQFF. Here the CDR3 DNA reads TGTGCCAGCAGCCCCGACGGGAACAGTAACAATGAGCAGTTCTTC. The J gene is TRBJ2-1, the V gene TRBV4-2, with a possible D match to TRBD2 (5 bases). V lost 4 bases to trimming and J lost 5 bases, with 15 bases between them. Germline values: CDR1 LGHNA, CDR2 YNFKEQ. The CDR3 has 15 amino acids.

This clonotype has a handful of counts. The CDR3 spells CASSYPGTSGTDTQYF. CDR3 DNA sequence: TGTGCCAGCAGTTACCCCGGGACTAGCGGCACAGATACGCAGTATTTT. The rearrangement uses TRBV6-5 and TRBJ2-3, with TRBD2 matching over 10 bases. Trimming removed 2 bases from V and 1 base from J; junction bases left unmatched: 3. Germline CDR1 reads MNHEY; CDR2 reads SVGAGI. The CDR3 spans 16 residues.

The chain recombines TRBV29-1 with TRBJ2-1; D remains ambiguous. The CDR3 has 13 amino acids. V lost 4 bases, J lost 4 bases, and 11 bases lay in between. The germline V gene has CDR1 SQVTM and CDR2 ANQGSEA. The CDR3 DNA follows: TGCAGCGTTGCCATTTCGCAGTACAATGAGCAGTTCTTC. This translates into CSVAISQYNEQFF.

The V call is TRBV6-5, the J call TRBJ2-7, with 9 bases aligning to TRBD1. This CDR3 comprises 16 residues. The germline CDR1 and CDR2 sequences are MNHEY and SVGAGI. V gave up 0 bases and J gave up 3 bases; unmatched junction bases: 6. CDR3 in DNA: TGTGCCAGCAGTTACTCGGCACAGGGGGCGGTCTACGAGCAGTACTTC. It encodes CASSYSAQGAVYEQYF.

The chain joins TRBV12-3 or TRBV12-4 to TRBJ2-1; D unresolved. The V end was cut by 0 bases, the J end by 0 bases, with 9 bases between. This CDR3 is built from 16 residues. CDR3 nucleotides: TGTGCCAGCAGTTTAGCGGCCACGAACTCCTACAATGAGCAGTTCTTC. Amino acids: CASSLAATNSYNEQFF.

As concerns this clonotype: One end of the junction varies from germline; a read error may be responsible. This chain links TRBV25-1 with TRBJ1-6; D is perhaps TRBD1 (6 bases). The CDR3 extends over 14 amino acids. Per the germline V gene, CDR1 is MGHDK and CDR2 is SYGVNS. The CDR3 nucleotides are TGTGCCTGCAGTGTCCCGGGACAACATTCACCCCTCCACTTT. Translated: CACSVPGQHSPLHF. Full variable domain (outside the CDR3, taken from reference TRBV25-1 and TRBJ1-6): EADIYQTPRYLVIGTGKKITLECSQTMGHDKMYWYQQDPGMELHLIHYSYGVNSTEKGDLSSESTVSRIRTEHFPLTLESARPSHTSQYLCACSVPGQHSPLHFGNGTRLTVT.

The chain uses TRBV4-2 and TRBJ1-2, with 7 bases aligning to TRBD1. Germline V gene data show CDR1 as LGHNA and CDR2 as YNFKEQ. V gave up 4 bases and J gave up 4 bases; unmatched junction bases: 9. The length of the CDR3 is 15 residues. The CDR3 sequence: CASSPNRAGGYGYTF. The DNA of the CDR3 is TGTGCCAGCAGCCCAAATCGGGCAGGGGGCTATGGCTACACCTTC.

This clonotype has only one observation. V is TRBV20-1 and J is TRBJ2-1; no clear D. Germline V gene data show CDR1 as DFQATT and CDR2 as SNEGSKA (reference sequence). This CDR3 is 13 amino acids long. V shed 5 bases and J shed 5 bases, with 13 bases lying between them. In DNA form, the CDR3 reads TGCAGTGCTGGGGTAACTACCCACAATGAGCAGTTCTTC. Translation: CSAGVTTHNEQFF.

This clonotype was counted a single time. The V gene is TRBV20-1, the J gene TRBJ2-1; TRBD2 aligns across 12 bases. This CDR3 region has 15 residues. Losses at the gene ends were 2 bases for V and 4 bases for J; bases not matched to a gene: 3. From germline, CDR1 is DFQATT and CDR2 SNEGSKA (reference sequence). CDR3 DNA sequence: TGCAGTGCTAGAACCCTAGCGGGAGGGTACAATGAGCAGTTCTTC. It is translated as CSARTLAGGYNEQFF.

The gene calls are TRBV28 and TRBJ2-3; D gene unclear. V lost 4 bases and J 0 bases, leaving 8 bases between the germline ends. This CDR3 has 14 residues. The germline V gene encodes CDR1 MDHEN and CDR2 SYDVKM. The CDR3 sequence: CASSSTRSTDTQYF. CDR3 DNA sequence: TGTGCCAGCAGTTCCACTCGGAGCACAGATACGCAGTATTTT.

The chain employs TRBV6-6 and TRBJ2-7; D gene ambiguous. V lost 2 bases and J lost 1, with 6 bases in between. Germline V lookup: CDR1 MNHNY, CDR2 SVGAGI (reference sequence). The CDR3 covers 13 residues. The CDR3 sequence: CASSYDISYEQYF. The CDR3 DNA follows: TGTGCCAGCAGTTACGACATATCCTACGAGCAGTACTTC.

This chain links TRBV20-1 with TRBJ2-1; 7 bases fit TRBD2. Per germline, CDR1 DFQATT and CDR2 SNEGSKA (reference sequence). The CDR3 is 13 residues long. The ends lost 5 bases at V and 6 bases at J; junction bases unmatched: 7. The CDR3 nucleotides read TGCAGTGCTGAGTGGGAGGGCCTCAATGAGCAGTTCTTC. Encoded protein: CSAEWEGLNEQFF.

The chain links TRBV24-1 to TRBJ1-1; D is unclear. Germline CDR1 KGHDR, CDR2 SFDVKD. The V end was cut by 0 bases, the J end by 10 bases, with 14 bases between. The CDR3 runs to 14 residues. The chain's CDR3 is CATSDLLVRFGAFF. CDR3 nucleotide sequence: TGTGCCACCAGTGATTTGCTGGTTCGGTTCGGAGCTTTCTTT.

The chain links TRBV7-2 to TRBJ2-4; TRBD2 matches 8 bases. Germline V gives CDR1 SGHTA, CDR2 FQGNSA. V shed 3 bases and J 1 base; nucleotides not matched to a gene: 5. The CDR3 totals 16 residues. The CDR3 loop reads CASSFGGASAKNIQYF. In nucleotides, the CDR3 is TGTGCCAGCAGCTTCGGGGGGGCTTCGGCCAAAAACATTCAGTACTTC. The full variable domain, completed using reference TRBV7-2 and TRBJ2-4, is GAGVSQSPSNKVTEKGKDVELRCDPISGHTALYWYRQSLGQGLEFLIYFQGNSAPDKSGLPSDRFSAERTGGSVSTLTIQRTQQEDSAVYLCASSFGGASAKNIQYFGAGTRLSVL.

This CDR3 reads CASTIGDRPANYGYTF. CDR3 in DNA: TGTGCCAGCACCATTGGGGACAGGCCTGCTAACTATGGCTACACCTTC. The chain uses TRBV12-3 or TRBV12-4 and TRBJ1-2, with 8 bases fitting TRBD1. The CDR3 loop spans 16 amino acids. V trimming: 7 bases; J trimming: 0 bases; junction bases outside the gene matches: 10.

The chain has TRBV29-1 and TRBJ2-5; weak D call: TRBD2 (6 bases). The CDR3 is 15 amino acids. Per the germline V gene, CDR1 is SQVTM and CDR2 is ANQGSEA. V lost 5 bases and J 5 bases, leaving 21 bases between the germline ends. This CDR3 is CSVRLLGLNSETQYF. CDR3 DNA sequence: TGCAGCGTTAGGCTCCTTGGACTAAATTCTGAGACCCAGTACTTC.

The J gene is TRBJ1-2, the V gene TRBV30, with 8 positions matching TRBD1. J was trimmed by 7 bases and V by 2 bases; bases with no gene match: 6. Germline CDR1 GTSNPN, CDR2 SVGIG (reference sequence). This CDR3 spans 13 amino acids. The CDR3 region has the DNA TGTGCCTGGAGTTCGCAGGGGGCTCTTGGCTACACCTTC. Translated, it gives CAWSSQGALGYTF.

CDR3 DNA: TGTGCCAGCAGCTCCGACTCGACTAGCGGGAGCACAGATACGCAGTATTTT. It specifies CASSSDSTSGSTDTQYF. The rearrangement links TRBV7-3 to TRBJ2-3, with 10 nucleotides matching TRBD2. With V trimmed by 4 bases and J by 0 bases, 7 bases remained unmatched. Germline CDR1 is SGHTA and CDR2 is FQGTGA. CDR3 length: 17 residues. Together with reference TRBV7-3 and TRBJ2-3, the CDR3 gives the full variable domain: GAGVSQTPSNKVTEKGKYVELRCDPISGHTALYWYRQSLGQGPEFLIYFQGTGAADDSGLPNDRFFAVRPEGSVSTLKIQRTERGDSAVYLCASSSDSTSGSTDTQYFGPGTRLTVL.

This clonotype was observed a few times. CDR3 DNA sequence: TGTGCCAGCAGCAACACTGAAGCTTTCTTT. This sequence encodes CASSNTEAFF. The chain links TRBV21-1 to TRBJ1-1. TRBV21-1 represents a pseudogene. This CDR3 has 10 amino acids.